The subject of this entry is one TCR beta chain. Amplified TCR beta CDR3 regions derived from RNA transcripts. First-round RT-PCR targeting the TCR CDR3 was performed with the HTBI primer set. MiXCR, applied by TCRdb to the multiplex PCR reads, yields one record per CDR3 protein. The data show about 540,000 distinct CDR3 sequences, with 35% to 55% seen just once and around 8% held by the top ten. These data come from a study of T cells in Graves' hyperthyroidism and ophthalmopathy. Trimming took 6 bases from V and 7 from J, leaving 7 bases between them. Germline loops: CDR1 DFQATT, CDR2 SNEGSKA (reference sequence). CDR3 length: 9 residues.

The TCR comes from a woman aged 18-29 years with Graves' hyperthyroidism. Sequencing input: peripheral blood or thyroid tissue (not recorded which). The chain employs TRBV20-1 and TRBJ2-7, with a weak D call TRBD1 (5 bases). CDR3 loop: CSANREQYF. The CDR3, as DNA: TGCAGTGCGAACAGGGAGCAGTACTTC.